The rows below give T cell receptor beta chains drawn from one sample of a study of blood T cells in healthy people across ages. TCRdb processed the 5' RACE reads anew with MiXCR; each CDR3 protein has one entry. This table holds hundreds of thousands of distinct CDR3 sequences, roughly two fifths found once. Sequencing used blood. The receptor source for this set is a woman aged 55-70 years in good health. The CDR3 runs from the conserved cysteine through the conserved F or W.

CASSGPGQGLAAFF,TRBJ1-1,14,TRBV12-3/TRBV12-4
CSVIPRGDYGYTF,TRBJ1-2,13,TRBV29-1
CSASSGQGLYNEQFF,TRBJ2-1,15,TRBV20-1
CASSAGQGGHEQYF,TRBJ2-7,14,TRBV5-1
CASSVTDLVGYTF,TRBJ1-2,13,TRBV5-5
CASSQSGGNQETQYF,TRBJ2-5,15,TRBV4-2
CSVGQGGRNEQFF,TRBJ2-1,13,TRBV29-1
CASSPGGLDNIQYF,NA,14,TRBV7-9
CASTYSWNGGSTDTQYF,TRBJ2-3,17,TRBV12-3/TRBV12-4
CASSFQTSGGTDTQYF,TRBJ2-3,16,TRBV7-6
CASSQEARGHTDTQYF,TRBJ2-3,16,TRBV4-3
CASSQATGAESSYNSPLHF,TRBJ1-6,19,TRBV4-2
CASSSGTGGRDEQFF,TRBJ2-1,15,TRBV11-3
CASSKGGDRETYEQYF,TRBJ2-7,16,TRBV21-1
CASSSDREPQHF,TRBJ1-5,12,TRBV6-5
CASSYPGLAGRPSGDEQYF,TRBJ2-7,19,TRBV6-2/TRBV6-3
CASRTASRNGYTF,TRBJ1-2,13,TRBV6-2/TRBV6-3
CASSLHGQGAMNTEAFF,TRBJ1-1,17,TRBV7-9
CSARVPLAGIGNEQFF,TRBJ2-1,16,TRBV20-1
CSARDLSGTPNYGYTF,TRBJ1-2,16,TRBV20-1
CASSYKAGGTEQFF,TRBJ2-1,14,TRBV6-5
CSAISGPLAKNIQYF,TRBJ2-4,15,TRBV20-1
CASSQGRAYGYTF,TRBJ1-2,13,TRBV14
CASSYLTGELFF,TRBJ2-2,12,TRBV6-6
CASSPTSGRAGFTDTQYF,TRBJ2-3,18,TRBV7-2
CASSGGGLATFEQYF,TRBJ2-7,15,TRBV9
CASTSPGTEAFF,TRBJ1-1,12,TRBV6-2/TRBV6-3
CASSLGREGLDTQYF,TRBJ2-3,15,TRBV12-3/TRBV12-4
CASSLTGGGSGANVLTF,TRBJ2-6,17,TRBV5-1
CASSTGALWEQFF,TRBJ2-1,13,TRBV21-1
CASNRYGNWGSTDTQYF,TRBJ2-3,17,TRBV28
CASSLEGFGYTF,TRBJ1-2,12,TRBV11-2
CASSYRGGGGDTQYF,TRBJ2-3,15,TRBV7-9
CASRRTASAYEQYF,TRBJ2-7,14,TRBV6-2/TRBV6-3
CASSGDARRGYTF,TRBJ1-2,13,TRBV11-2
CSVEEGRGRANYGYTF,TRBJ1-2,16,TRBV29-1
CASSRGHPGKYTGELFF,TRBJ2-2,17,TRBV5-4
CASSKLAGVNIQYF,TRBJ2-4,14,TRBV12-3/TRBV12-4
CASSVGQGFTYEQYF,TRBJ2-7,15,TRBV2
CSAAGQGGEKLFF,TRBJ1-4,13,TRBV20-1
CASSPRDRDNSPLHF,TRBJ1-6,15,TRBV3-1
CASSLTSRYEQYF,NA,13,TRBV27
CASSTGQLYGYTF,TRBJ1-2,13,TRBV28
CASTDRALNYGYTF,TRBJ1-2,14,TRBV6-2/TRBV6-3